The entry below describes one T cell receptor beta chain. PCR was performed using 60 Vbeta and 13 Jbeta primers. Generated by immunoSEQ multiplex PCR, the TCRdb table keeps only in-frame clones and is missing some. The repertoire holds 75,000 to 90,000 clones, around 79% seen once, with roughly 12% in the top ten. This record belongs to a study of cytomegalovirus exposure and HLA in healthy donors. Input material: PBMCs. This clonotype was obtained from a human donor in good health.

This CDR3 reads CATSRGQNYGYTF. The DNA of the CDR3 is TGTGCCACCAGCAGGGGACAGAACTATGGCTACACCTTC. The chain carries TRBV15 and TRBJ1-2; 7 nucleotides align to TRBD1. Germline V gene lookup returns CDR1 LNHNV and CDR2 YYDKDF (reference sequence). The CDR3 runs to 13 residues. Trimming removed 3 bases from V and 2 bases from J; junction bases left unmatched: 0.